This TCR beta chain came from a study of blood T cell repertoires in COVID-19. Between the trimmed V and J ends, which lost 6 bases and 5 bases, there was a span of 5 bases. The CDR3 spans 10 residues. Germline loops: CDR1 DFQATT, CDR2 SNEGSKA (reference sequence). Sequencing was performed with immunoSEQ multiplex PCR; in TCRdb, only in-frame clones are kept and a portion is missing. The data contain some 200,000 clones, 84% of them singletons. The chain recombines TRBV20-1 with TRBJ2-1; D gene uncertain. The sequence was collected from a human donor in a cohort sampled during active COVID-19. Sequencing was carried out using peripheral blood. CDR3 nucleotide sequence: TGCAGTGCCGTAAACAATGAGCAGTTCTTC. Translation: CSAVNNEQFF.